The clone carrying this T cell receptor (beta chain) was found a few times. What it binds is unknown. This sample is drawn from a study of vaccination and CD4 T cells after COVID-19. Study-level information: At a median approximately 100 days (range 35 to 161) after diagnosis, post-COVID samples were drawn.

There are 15 residues in the CDR3. The germline V and J ends were trimmed by 5 bases and 1 base, with 11 bases remaining between them. CDR1 and CDR2 from the germline V gene are MNHEY and SMNVEV (reference sequence). Cultured CD4+ T cells had their DNA profiled by the Oncomine TCR Beta short-read assay. TCRdb reanalysed the PCR reads using MiXCR and keeps one entry per CDR3 protein. The data show around 25,000 distinct CDR3 sequences, under 65% seen once. The sample's treatment: approximately 9-day PBMC culture with coronavirus spike peptide pools or control peptides (ViraFEST assay). The dates of positive PCR tests extended from March through December 2020 and came before the US Alpha, Beta and Delta variants.

Input material: CD4+ T cells from blood, cultured in vitro. This TCR was recovered from a human donor who had recovered from COVID-19. V usage is TRBV27 and J usage is TRBJ2-2, with D tentatively TRBD2 (5 bases). The CDR3 coding sequence is TGTGCCAGCAGTCAAACTAGACTGAACACCGGGGAGCTGTTTTTT. It codes for CASSQTRLNTGELFF.